The 10 T cell receptor beta chains below all came from one sample that was sequenced in a study of blood T cells in healthy people across ages. For the second PCR, which ran for roughly 6 to 11 cycles, a sample-barcoded 5' primer and a J-beta primer mix were used. TCRdb reprocessed the 5' RACE reads via MiXCR and lists one record per CDR3 protein. Here the sample spans fewer than 2,000,000 distinct CDR3 sequences, approximately 39% being singletons. Sequences were obtained from blood. All receptors come from a human donor in good health.

Only a few counts were recorded for this clonotype. The V call is TRBV5-1, the J call TRBJ1-1; 10 positions agree with TRBD1. V shed 9 bases, J shed 4 bases, and the junction held 6 bases outside the gene matches. The CDR3 spans 13 residues. Per germline, CDR1 SGHRS and CDR2 YFSETQ. In DNA, the CDR3 is TGCGCCACCACACGGACAGGGGGCACTGAAGCTTTCTTT. Translated: CATTRTGGTEAFF.

This sequence joins TRBV6-6 and TRBJ2-5; TRBD1 aligns across 11 bases. The J call may be in error: the DNA end matches TRBJ2-7 better. The CDR3 has 15 residues. The germline V gene has CDR1 MNHNY and CDR2 SVGAGI (reference sequence). CDR3 nucleotide sequence: TGTGCCAGCAGGGGGGGGACAGGGGGGTGTAACGAGCAGTACTTC. Protein: CASRGGTGGCNEQYF.

This clonotype has only a few counts. This rearrangement joins TRBV5-1 to TRBJ2-5; D unclear. From germline, CDR1 is SGHRS and CDR2 YFSETQ. The CDR3 sequence is 14 residues long. V lost 0 bases and J 3 bases, leaving 9 bases between the germline ends. CDR3 DNA sequence: TGCGCCAGCAGCTTGGATCCGAACAAAGAGACCCAGTACTTC. This translates into CASSLDPNKETQYF.

In its sample, this clonotype was seen a few times. The genes are TRBV11-2 and TRBJ2-4; D perhaps matches TRBD1 (6 bases). Trimming pared 6 bases from V and 8 bases from J, leaving 17 bases between. Looked up from germline, CDR1 is SGHAT and CDR2 is FQNNGV. CDR3 length equals 14 residues. The CDR3 loop is CASRKDTPGDIQYF. The DNA of the CDR3 is TGTGCCAGCAGAAAAGACACCCCAGGGGACATTCAGTACTTC.

The rearrangement uses TRBV6-1 and TRBJ2-4; possibly TRBD1 for D (6 bases). The DNA end is a closer match to TRBJ2-7, so the J assignment may be wrong. CDR3 length equals 14 residues. Germline V lookup: CDR1 MNHNS, CDR2 SASEGT. The CDR3 region is CASSETGTKGEQYF. The DNA for the CDR3 is TGTGCCAGCAGTGAAACTGGGACAAAGGGCGAGCAGTACTTC.

Points on this clonotype: Just one base apart from a much larger clone, this may be a read error. V and J are TRBV20-1 and TRBJ2-7; tentative D call: TRBD2 (6 bases). V was clipped by 5 bases and J by 9 bases, with 14 bases between them. Germline values: CDR1 DFQATT, CDR2 SNEGSKA (reference sequence). CDR3 length: 11 residues. CDR3 amino acids: CSAHGRAGQYF. The CDR3 DNA reads as TGCAGTGCTCACGGACGAGCGGGGCAGTACTTC.

This chain links TRBV6-2 or TRBV6-3 with TRBJ1-2; D unresolved. The CDR3 sequence is 12 residues long. V was cut by 8 bases and J by 4 bases, with 11 bases left in between. CDR1 is MNHEY and CDR2 is SVGEGT in the germline V gene. The CDR3 spells CASQDPGYGYTF. The CDR3, as DNA: TGTGCCAGCCAAGATCCAGGCTATGGCTACACCTTC.

This clonotype has at least ten counts. A junction end diverges from the germline sequence, so it may reflect a read error. CDR3 sequence: CASSLGSMGNTIYF. CDR3 DNA sequence: TGCGCCAGCAGTTTGGGATCAATGGGAAACACCATATATTTT. V gene TRBV5-1 combines with J gene TRBJ1-3; no clear D. The CDR3 has 14 amino acids. Germline V CDR1 and CDR2: SGHRS, YFSETQ.

The chain employs TRBV5-5 and TRBJ1-4; no clear D gene. The V gene lost 0 bases and the J gene lost 7 bases, with 13 bases spanning the gap. The CDR3 is 15 amino acids. The germline V gene has CDR1 SGHKS and CDR2 YYEKEE (reference sequence). DNA for the CDR3: TGTGCCAGCAGCTTGGCCTCGAGACGTGCTGAAAAACTGTTTTTT. Translated: CASSLASRRAEKLFF.

This clonotype was observed a handful of times. J is TRBJ1-2 and V is TRBV25-1, with 12 bases lining up with TRBD1. The CDR3 covers 14 residues. Germline values: CDR1 MGHDK, CDR2 SYGVNS. V dropped 6 bases and J dropped 3; count of bases not matched to a gene: 2. The CDR3 here is CASRGQGADYGYTF. In nucleotides, the CDR3 is TGTGCCAGCAGGGGACAGGGGGCAGACTATGGCTACACCTTC.